These 13 T cell receptor beta chains were sequenced from one sample in a study of CD8 T cells in ankylosing spondylitis. TCRdb processed the 5' RACE reads anew with MiXCR; each CDR3 protein has one entry. The profile shows over 100,000 distinct CDR3 sequences, about 6.4% of them singletons. Sequencing was performed on blood, either unsorted or a sorted T cell fraction (not recorded which). These receptors originate from a male donor with ankylosing spondylitis or in good health (not recorded which).

This clonotype was picked up many times. This chain connects TRBV6-2 or TRBV6-3 to TRBJ1-1; maybe TRBD1 (5 bases). Germline assignment: CDR1 MNHEY and CDR2 SVGEGT. The CDR3 has 12 amino acids. With 5 bases removed from V and 5 bases from J, the gap between germline ends came to 9 bases. Written as DNA, the CDR3 is TGTGCCAGCAGTGGGGGTTGGACTGAAGCTTTCTTT. Translation gives CASSGGWTEAFF.

This clonotype was counted ten times or more. V usage is TRBV9 and J usage is TRBJ2-2, with a possible D match to TRBD1 (5 bases). The V end was cut by 0 bases, the J end by 4 bases, with 13 bases between. Germline CDR1 and CDR2: SGDLS and YYNGEE. The CDR3 has 16 residues. The CDR3 reads CASSVELRTPTGELFF. CDR3 bases: TGTGCCAGCAGCGTAGAGCTTAGGACACCCACCGGGGAGCTGTTTTTT.

The chain joins TRBV29-1 to TRBJ2-1; D is undetermined. Germline assignment: CDR1 SQVTM and CDR2 ANQGSEA. The CDR3 loop spans 15 amino acids. V gave up 7 bases and J gave up 3 bases, with 19 bases separating them. The CDR3 nucleotides are TGCAGCGCCACAGACCCGAAATCTCACTACAATGAGCAGTTCTTC. It is translated as CSATDPKSHYNEQFF.

This clonotype was counted ten times or more. The genes are TRBV11-2 and TRBJ2-1; TRBD2 aligns across 10 bases. The CDR3 contains 14 residues. Germline V gene data show CDR1 as SGHAT and CDR2 as FQNNGV. After removal of 8 bases from V and 4 bases from J, the junction contained 5 bases not matched to a gene. CDR3 amino acids: CASQLAGTYNEQFF. The CDR3 DNA reads TGTGCCAGCCAACTAGCGGGGACTTACAATGAGCAGTTCTTC.

This clonotype was detected ten times or more. The V call is TRBV3-1, the J call TRBJ1-2; D is undetermined. CDR3 length equals 13 residues. CDR1 and CDR2 from the germline V gene are LGHDT and YNNKEL (reference sequence). V was shortened by 0 bases and J by 8 bases, with 10 bases between the two germline ends. The chain's CDR3 is CASSQEARLGYTF. The CDR3 coding sequence is TGTGCCAGCAGCCAAGAGGCCCGCCTGGGCTACACCTTC.

This clonotype showed up many times. The CDR3 DNA is TGTGCCAGCAGCTTCCCCCGAGGGGGACAGGGGGCAGAAAAACTGTTTTTT. It codes for CASSFPRGGQGAEKLFF. V gene TRBV7-9 combines with J gene TRBJ1-4; TRBD1 matches at 12 bases. The CDR3 runs to 17 residues. Germline loops: CDR1 SEHNR, CDR2 FQNEAQ (reference sequence). V dropped 3 bases and J dropped 8; count of bases not matched to a gene: 10.

This clonotype was detected ten times or more. The rearrangement links TRBV12-3 or TRBV12-4 to TRBJ1-1; the D gene is possibly TRBD1 (6 bases). The V end was cut by 6 bases, the J end by 6 bases, with 17 bases between. This CDR3 contains 14 residues. CDR3 DNA sequence: TGTGCCAGCAGCTCCGACAGGCGGATCGCTGAAGCTTTCTTT. Translation: CASSSDRRIAEAFF.

The table lists this clonotype with many counts. The chain links TRBV4-2 to TRBJ2-1; 9 positions match TRBD1. CDR1 and CDR2 from the germline V gene are LGHNA and YNFKEQ. The CDR3 spans 18 residues. Germline trimming cut 1 base from V and 4 bases from J; bases unmatched to any gene: 11. The CDR3 region is CASSQVQGQGGRYNEQFF. The DNA of the CDR3 is TGTGCCAGCAGCCAAGTCCAGGGACAGGGAGGAAGGTACAATGAGCAGTTCTTC.

This clonotype has a count of ten or more. J is TRBJ2-2 and V is TRBV9; TRBD2 aligns across 10 bases. The trim removed 3 bases at V and 7 bases at J, leaving 6 bases unmatched. This CDR3 is built from 15 residues. Germline V gene data show CDR1 as SGDLS and CDR2 as YYNGEE. In DNA form, the CDR3 reads TGTGCCAGCAGCGGAGCTAGCGGGAGTTTCGGGGAGCTGTTTTTT. It is translated as CASSGASGSFGELFF.

This clonotype was seen ten or more times. The chain combines TRBV5-1 with TRBJ2-1; possibly TRBD1 for D (5 bases). CDR3 length: 15 residues. V lost 0 bases and J lost 0, with 7 bases in between. Germline V gene data show CDR1 as SGHRS and CDR2 as YFSETQ. The CDR3 DNA reads TGCGCCAGCAGCTTGGCACAGGTCTCCTACAATGAGCAGTTCTTC. Its translation is CASSLAQVSYNEQFF.

This clonotype was picked up many times. This sequence joins TRBV11-2 and TRBJ2-3; 9 bases align to TRBD1. Germline loops: CDR1 SGHAT, CDR2 FQNNGV. The CDR3 sequence is 17 residues long. V was pared by 1 base and J by 7 bases, with 12 bases of the junction left unmatched. CDR3 nucleotides: TGTGCCAGCAGCTTAGGAGTTGGTGGGACAGGGTCAAATACGCAGTATTTT. This encodes CASSLGVGGTGSNTQYF. The variable domain in full, completed from reference TRBV11-2 and TRBJ2-3, reads EAGVAQSPRYKIIEKRQSVAFWCNPISGHATLYWYQQILGQGPKLLIQFQNNGVVDDSQLPKDRFSAERLKGVDSTLKIQPAKLEDSAVYLCASSLGVGGTGSNTQYFGPGTRLTVL.

This clonotype was seen at least ten times. The V gene is TRBV12-3 or TRBV12-4, the J gene TRBJ1-5, with no clear D. Trimming stripped 5 bases from V and 0 bases from J, with 8 bases between. The CDR3 covers 14 residues. The CDR3 spells CASSRSDSNQPQHF. As DNA, the CDR3 is TGTGCCAGCAGTCGGTCGGATAGCAATCAGCCCCAGCATTTT.

This clonotype was recorded at least ten times. The chain employs TRBV20-1 and TRBJ1-5; D is uncertain. V dropped 1 base and J dropped 4 bases, with 11 bases sitting between them. The CDR3 covers 14 residues. Germline CDR1 DFQATT, CDR2 SNEGSKA (reference sequence). As DNA, the CDR3 is TGCAGTGCTAGAGTCGCAGGCCGGAATCAGCCCCAGCATTTT. Protein: CSARVAGRNQPQHF.